These T cell receptor beta chains were read from a single sample in a study of response to subunit inactivated influenza vaccine. TCRdb re-called the RT-PCR reads with MiXCR, one entry per CDR3 protein. The table records about 520,000 distinct CDR3 sequences, 6% to 9% of them present only once. The specimen comprised PBMCs from blood, sampled less than 25 months after vaccination. These receptors were collected from a man aged 45 to 70 who received an inactivated influenza vaccine. Both conserved end residues are part of each CDR3. D genes are given only for firm matches. Size is omitted from some rows. Given values are once, few, many or a class for expanded clones.

TRBV11-2	few	-	TRBJ1-1	CASSYVVNTEAFF	TGTGCCAGCAGTTATGTGGTGAACACTGAAGCTTTCTTT
TRBV29-1	many	TRBD2	TRBJ2-1	CSVVGGSSYNEQFF	TGCAGCGTTGTAGGCGGGAGCTCCTACAATGAGCAGTTCTTC
TRBV20-1	few	-	TRBJ1-1	CSARDLRGGRPNTEAFF	TGCAGTGCTAGAGACCTACGGGGGGGCCGACCGAACACTGAAGCTTTCTTT
TRBV19	-	TRBD2	TRBJ2-3	CASSISATSNTDTQYF	TGTGCCAGTAGTATATCAGCGACTAGCAACACAGATACGCAGTATTTT
TRBV5-1	-	-	TRBJ1-4	CASSPVGGLLAGEKLFF	TGCGCCAGCAGCCCGGTTGGGGGGCTCCTGGCGGGGGAAAAACTGTTTTTT
TRBV4-3	-	-	TRBJ2-6	CASSLSGTLSGANVLTF	TGCGCCAGCAGCCTTAGCGGAACACTCTCTGGGGCCAACGTCCTGACTTTC
TRBV20-1	many	TRBD1	TRBJ1-1	CSAKEGTGGTEAFF	TGCAGTGCTAAAGAAGGGACAGGGGGCACTGAAGCTTTCTTT
TRBV28	-	TRBD2	TRBJ2-5	CASSFLIRERGDQETQYF	TGTGCCAGCAGTTTCCTTATAAGGGAGCGGGGGGACCAAGAGACCCAGTACTTC
TRBV9	-	TRBD1	TRBJ2-7	CASSGGQGAREQYF	TGTGCCAGCAGCGGAGGACAGGGGGCGCGCGAGCAGTACTTC
TRBV28	-	TRBD2	TRBJ2-5	CASSGRASGRKTQYF	TGTGCCAGCAGCGGCCGGGCTAGCGGGAGAAAGACCCAGTACTTC
TRBV6-5	-	-	TRBJ2-4	CASSYSKDSFQYF	TGTGCCAGCAGTTACTCGAAGGACAGTTTTCAGTACTTC
TRBV12-3/TRBV12-4	-	-	TRBJ1-1	CASSLSFTEAFF	TGTGCCAGCAGTTTATCCTTCACTGAAGCTTTCTTT
TRBV3-1	few	-	TRBJ2-2	CASSLRIAVNTGELFF	TGTGCCAGCAGCCTGCGGATAGCGGTGAACACCGGGGAGCTGTTTTTT
TRBV5-1	many	-	TRBJ2-1	CASRSGTANYNEQFF	TGCGCCAGCCGCAGCGGGACAGCCAACTACAATGAGCAGTTCTTC
TRBV3-1	-	TRBD1	TRBJ2-2	CASSQGFGQELPGELFF	TGTGCCAGCAGCCAGGGTTTTGGACAGGAGCTTCCCGGGGAGCTGTTTTTT
TRBV18	-	-	TRBJ2-2	CASSPQASRNTGELFF	TGTGCCAGCTCACCACAGGCTAGTCGGAACACCGGGGAGCTGTTTTTT
TRBV12-3/TRBV12-4	many	TRBD1	TRBJ2-3	CASIQTGGVSDTQYF	TGTGCCAGCATCCAGACAGGGGGCGTCTCAGATACGCAGTATTTT
TRBV27	few	-	TRBJ2-7	CARGGAESYEQYF	TGTGCCAGGGGGGGCGCAGAATCCTACGAGCAGTACTTC
TRBV5-1	few	-	TRBJ1-1	CASSLGPNSYSEAFF	TGCGCCAGCAGCCTGGGTCCCAATAGTTATTCTGAAGCTTTCTTT
TRBV5-5	-	-	TRBJ2-5	CASSRGLLNQETQYF	TGTGCCAGCAGTCGTGGACTGTTAAACCAAGAGACCCAGTACTTC
TRBV12-3/TRBV12-4	-	-	TRBJ2-7	CASSFAGSEQYF	TGTGCCAGCAGTTTCGCGGGCAGCGAGCAGTACTTC
TRBV29-1	few	-	TRBJ2-5	CSVVFGETQYF	TGCAGCGTTGTCTTCGGGGAGACCCAGTACTTC
TRBV6-5	few	TRBD1	TRBJ2-2	CASSYAGTGNTGELFF	TGTGCCAGCAGTTACGCCGGGACAGGAAACACCGGGGAGCTGTTTTTT
TRBV20-1	few	TRBD2	TRBJ2-1	CSASSGSASGTYNEQFF	TGCAGTGCTTCTTCCGGGAGTGCTAGCGGGACCTACAATGAGCAGTTCTTC
TRBV10-3	-	TRBD2	TRBJ2-2	CAIRTSGNTGELFF	TGTGCCATCAGGACTAGCGGGAACACCGGGGAGCTGTTTTTT
TRBV15	-	TRBD1	TRBJ1-1	CATSIGGQGGTEAFF	TGTGCCACCAGCATAGGGGGACAGGGGGGCACTGAAGCTTTCTTT
TRBV5-1	few	TRBD1	TRBJ1-1	CASSPIGTAGTPVAFF	TGCGCCAGCAGCCCTATAGGGACAGCCGGGACACCGGTCGCTTTCTTT
TRBV30	few	-	TRBJ2-2	CACKRLGELFF	TGTGCCTGTAAGCGGTTAGGGGAGCTGTTTTTT
TRBV5-4	few	-	TRBJ2-1	CASSLLAGTSYNEQFF	TGTGCCAGCAGCCTCCTCGCCGGGACCTCCTACAATGAGCAGTTCTTC
TRBV18	many	TRBD2	TRBJ2-2	CASSPTAGANTGELFF	TGTGCCAGCTCACCCACAGCGGGAGCGAACACCGGGGAGCTGTTTTTT
TRBV12-2	-	-	TRBJ2-5	CASRLVGHQETQYF	TGTGCAAGTCGCTTAGTAGGGCATCAAGAGACCCAGTACTTC
TRBV7-9	-	TRBD2	TRBJ2-3	CASRPSGRSTDTQYF	TGTGCCAGCAGACCTAGCGGGAGGAGCACAGATACGCAGTATTTT
TRBV13	-	-	TRBJ2-1	CASSLGLTRGSNEQFF	TGTGCCAGCAGCTTAGGCCTCACCAGGGGAAGCAATGAGCAGTTCTTC
TRBV5-6	many	-	TRBJ2-2	CASTSPGESGELFF	TGTGCCAGCACCTCGCCGGGAGAGTCCGGGGAGCTGTTTTTT
TRBV6-5	few	-	TRBJ2-6	CASSHRGGTAGANVLTF	TGTGCCAGCAGTCACCGAGGGGGGACGGCTGGGGCCAACGTCCTGACTTTC
TRBV27	-	TRBD1	TRBJ2-5	CASSPWTGGETQYF	TGTGCCAGCAGCCCGTGGACAGGGGGAGAGACCCAGTACTTC
TRBV20-1	-	-	TRBJ2-7	CSASSLVRGFPYEQYF	TGCAGTGCTAGTTCCCTCGTCCGGGGCTTCCCCTACGAGCAGTACTTC
TRBV12-3/TRBV12-4	-	-	TRBJ1-1	CASSLAAGLRAFF	TGTGCCAGCAGTTTAGCAGCCGGACTTCGAGCTTTCTTT
TRBV2	many	-	TRBJ2-7	CASRPGRLSYEQYF	TGTGCCAGCAGACCTGGGCGCCTCTCCTACGAGCAGTACTTC